What follows are 10 T cell receptor beta chains derived from one specimen sequenced in a study of T cells in Graves' hyperthyroidism and ophthalmopathy. Authors of the study amplified TCR beta CDR3 regions from RNA transcripts. First-round RT-PCR targeting the TCR CDR3 was performed with the HTBI primer set. One entry per CDR3 protein results from TCRdb running MiXCR on the multiplex PCR reads. The sample holds about 510,000 distinct CDR3 sequences, over 45% seen once. Sequenced material: peripheral blood or thyroid tissue (not recorded which). The receptor source for this set is an adult woman with Graves' disease, either hyperthyroidism or ophthalmopathy (not recorded which).

The rearrangement links TRBV2 to TRBJ2-7, with unresolved D. Trimming cost V 10 bases and J 7 bases, with 17 bases left between them. The CDR3 consists of 12 residues. CDR1 is SNHLY, CDR2 FYNNEI, per germline. The DNA for the CDR3 is TGTGCCACCCAAGACGGCCCGCCAGAGCAGTACTTC. Translated: CATQDGPPEQYF.

There are many counts of this clonotype. The chain is built from TRBV11-2 and TRBJ1-2; TRBD1 might be the D (5 bases). The CDR3 extends over 14 amino acids. V shed 3 bases and J shed 3 bases, with 11 bases lying between them. The germline gives CDR1 SGHAT, CDR2 FQNNGV. This CDR3 is CASSLEGLDYGYTF. The CDR3 DNA is TGTGCCAGCAGCTTGGAGGGGCTGGACTATGGCTACACCTTC.

The gene calls are TRBV7-3 and TRBJ1-1; possible D gene TRBD1, 5 bases. The CDR3 consists of 14 residues. Trimming left V 5 bases short and J 6 bases short, with 16 bases between. Germline V gives CDR1 SGHTA, CDR2 FQGTGA. Written as DNA, the CDR3 is TGTGCCAGCAGCCGTGGGGGTAGGGCCGCTGAAGCTTTCTTT. Translation gives CASSRGGRAAEAFF.

This clonotype was observed at least ten times. The genes are TRBV12-3 or TRBV12-4 and TRBJ1-5; no clear D. CDR3 size: 16 residues. Trimming stripped 4 bases from V and 7 bases from J, with 20 bases between. CDR3 nucleotides: TGTGCCAGCAGTTCCCGAACCTTAGGAGGGCACCAGCCCCAGCATTTT. This gives the protein CASSSRTLGGHQPQHF.

The rearrangement joins TRBV30 to TRBJ1-1; maybe TRBD1 (6 bases). Germline CDR1 and CDR2: GTSNPN and SVGIG (reference sequence). This CDR3 has 15 amino acids. V lost 4 bases to trimming and J lost 2 bases, with 17 bases between them. The CDR3 reads CAWMGAGLLNTEAFF. The CDR3 nucleotides read TGTGCCTGGATGGGGGCAGGGCTTCTTAACACTGAAGCTTTCTTT.

This chain uses TRBV7-8 with TRBJ2-1; TRBD2 aligns across 9 bases. The better agreement between TRBJ2-7 and the DNA end casts doubt on the J call. The CDR3 runs to 15 residues. Germline CDR1 and CDR2: SGHVS and FQNEAQ. CDR3 sequence (DNA): TGTGCCAGCAGCCCCCCGAGACTAGCGGTCTACGAGCAGTACTTC. It is translated as CASSPPRLAVYEQYF.

The genes are TRBV10-3 and TRBJ1-1; 10 nucleotides line up with TRBD1. With 6 bases clipped from V and 7 bases from J, the junction kept 11 bases outside the gene matches. The CDR3 covers 15 residues. Looked up from germline, CDR1 is ENHRY and CDR2 is SYGVKD. Here the CDR3 DNA reads TGTGCCATCAGCCCCGGGACAGGGGACGGCGGTGAAGCTTTCTTT. Translated, it gives CAISPGTGDGGEAFF.

The rearrangement uses TRBV7-2 and TRBJ2-7, with 9 nucleotides matching TRBD2. CDR1 is SGHTA, CDR2 FQGNSA, per germline. Trimming removed 1 base from V and 2 bases from J; junction bases left unmatched: 6. This CDR3 is built from 16 residues. In nucleotides, the CDR3 is TGTGCCAGCAGCTTAGTTCCTAGCGGGAACACCTACGAGCAGTACTTC. Its translation is CASSLVPSGNTYEQYF.

The chain carries TRBV19 and TRBJ1-5, with 9 bases identical to TRBD1. V lost 5 bases to trimming and J lost 2 bases; unmatched junction nucleotides: 10. Germline CDR1 and CDR2: LNHDA and SQIVND (reference sequence). The CDR3 extends over 17 amino acids. CDR3 protein: CASSRPGTGFGNQPQHF. For the CDR3, the DNA is TGTGCCAGTAGTCGTCCCGGGACAGGGTTCGGCAATCAGCCCCAGCATTTT.

This clonotype was counted ten times or more. The DNA of the CDR3 is TGCAGCGTCCAGTCCGGGGAGAACACTGAAGCTTTCTTT. Protein product: CSVQSGENTEAFF. This sequence joins TRBV29-1 and TRBJ1-1; D gene unclear. The CDR3 consists of 13 residues. The germline V and J ends were trimmed by 6 bases and 1 base, with 12 bases remaining between them. Germline values: CDR1 SQVTM, CDR2 ANQGSEA.